A selection of T cell receptor beta chains follows, all from one sample in a study of control samples from healthy donors and cancer patients. The method was immunoSEQ multiplex PCR; TCRdb's version includes in-frame clones alone and lacks a portion of them. Here the sample spans a few hundred thousand clones, 75% to 95% being singletons. Source material: PBMCs. The source is a man aged 35-49 years with head and neck cancer. Both conserved end residues are part of each CDR3. The D gene is left open where the match is weak. Some rows have no size entry. The others give once, few or many, or a class for an expanded clone.

TRBD2,TRBJ2-1,TRBV11-1,.,CASSRTSGLGLEQFF,TGTGCCAGCAGCCGGACTAGCGGGCTAGGTTTGGAGCAGTTCTTC
.,TRBJ1-2,TRBV18,.,CASSPYPAPGQANYGYTF,TGTGCCAGCTCACCTTACCCGGCTCCGGGACAAGCTAACTATGGCTACACCTTC
.,TRBJ2-5,TRBV18,.,CASSPPGGETQYF,TGTGCCAGCTCACCCCCAGGGGGGGAGACCCAGTACTTC
.,TRBJ1-6,TRBV27,.,CASSPRGSLYNSPLHF,TGTGCCAGCAGTCCACGGGGGTCACTTTATAATTCACCCCTCCACTTT
.,TRBJ2-5,TRBV21-1,.,CASSSMGETQYF,TGTGCCAGCAGCTCCATGGGGGAGACCCAGTACTTC
.,TRBJ2-4,TRBV11-2,.,CASSPGTVQNIQYF,TGTGCCAGCAGCCCCGGGACTGTGCAAAACATTCAGTACTTC
TRBD1,TRBJ1-2,TRBV7-2,.,CASSFEDRGGYTF,TGTGCCAGCAGCTTTGAGGACAGGGGTGGCTACACCTTC
TRBD1,TRBJ1-2,TRBV28,.,CASSLARQGLLLGYTF,TGTGCCAGCAGTTTAGCCAGACAGGGGCTTTTATTGGGCTACACCTTC
TRBD1,TRBJ1-5,TRBV19,.,CASSHTGGNQPQHF,TGTGCCAGCAGCCACACAGGGGGCAATCAGCCCCAGCATTTT
.,TRBJ1-1,TRBV12-3/TRBV12-4,.,CASSFGGTEAFF,TGTGCCAGCAGTTTCGGGGGCACTGAAGCTTTCTTT
TRBD1,TRBJ2-7,TRBV10-1,few,CASSRTGSYEQYF,TGCGCCAGCAGTCGGACAGGGAGCTACGAGCAGTACTTC
.,TRBJ2-3,TRBV6-6,.,CARHLTGITDTQYF,TGTGCCAGACATCTTACAGGGATAACAGATACGCAGTATTTT
TRBD1,TRBJ1-2,TRBV9,once,CASSPGTDYGYTF,TGTGCCAGCAGCCCCGGGACAGACTATGGCTATACCTTC
.,TRBJ2-2,TRBV7-7,.,CASSLVPSLGPGELFF,TGTGCTAGCAGCTTAGTGCCCTCCTTAGGGCCCGGGGAGCTGTTTTTT
TRBD1,TRBJ1-6,TRBV7-9,.,CASSSGTGDNSPLHF,TGTGCCAGCAGCTCCGGGACAGGGGATAATTCACCCCTCCACTTT
.,TRBJ1-5,TRBV7-9,.,CASSLSTGGQPQHF,TGTGCCAGCAGCTTGTCCACAGGAGGTCAGCCCCAGCATTTT
.,TRBJ2-1,TRBV9,.,CASSVGGKDNEQFF,TGTGCCAGCAGCGTAGGGGGCAAGGACAATGAGCAGTTCTTC
.,TRBJ1-4,TRBV19,.,CASSPQRGQPRVEKLFF,TGTGCCAGTAGTCCCCAGAGAGGACAGCCAAGGGTTGAAAAACTGTTTTTT
.,TRBJ2-1,TRBV19,.,CASGYNEQFF,TGTGCCAGTGGGTACAATGAGCAGTTCTTC
TRBD2,TRBJ2-5,TRBV7-3,.,CASSLISGSQETQYF,TGTGCCAGCAGCCTCATTAGCGGGAGTCAAGAGACCCAGTACTTC
.,TRBJ2-1,TRBV7-2,.,CASSLVGVSGANNEQFF,TGTGCCAGCAGCTTAGTAGGAGTTAGCGGAGCCAACAATGAGCAGTTCTTC
TRBD1,TRBJ2-2,TRBV7-3,.,CASQPQGFGGELFF,TGTGCCAGCCAACCACAGGGGTTCGGCGGGGAGCTGTTTTTT
.,TRBJ1-5,TRBV7-2,.,CASSLDLGSLNQPQHF,TGTGCCAGCAGCTTAGATTTGGGCAGCCTCAATCAGCCCCAGCATTTT
TRBD1,TRBJ1-1,TRBV28,.,CASSLGGQQMNTEAFF,TGTGCCAGCAGTTTAGGGGGACAGCAAATGAACACTGAAGCTTTCTTT
.,TRBJ1-1,TRBV6-1,.,CASSELRTARNTEAFF,TGTGCCAGCAGTGAATTGAGGACAGCAAGGAACACTGAAGCTTTCTTT
.,TRBJ2-1,TRBV19,.,CASSHSPSSYNEQFF,TGTGCCAGTAGTCATTCACCGAGCTCCTACAATGAGCAGTTCTTC
.,TRBJ2-7,TRBV21-1,.,CASSKEEERGGLRTSSYEQYF,TGTGCCAGCAGCAAAGAAGAGGAGCGGGGGGGCCTCAGAACGAGCTCCTACGAGCAGTACTTC
.,TRBJ1-1,TRBV18,.,CASSPGLPGFTEAFF,TGTGCCAGCTCACCCGGACTCCCCGGGTTCACTGAAGCTTTCTTT
TRBD1,TRBJ1-6,TRBV19,once,CASSIARDRVNSPLHF,TGTGCCAGTAGTATAGCCCGAGACAGGGTGAATTCACCCCTCCACTTT
TRBD1,TRBJ2-1,TRBV5-5,.,CASSQGARGNEQFF,TGTGCCAGCAGCCAGGGGGCCCGAGGCAATGAGCAGTTCTTC
.,TRBJ1-3,TRBV4-1,.,CASSQDEAAGNTIYF,TGCGCCAGCAGCCAAGATGAGGCAGCTGGAAACACCATATATTTT
.,TRBJ1-2,TRBV27,.,CASSFLQGDGGYTF,TGTGCCAGCAGTTTCCTGCAGGGCGATGGGGGCTACACCTTC
.,TRBJ2-2,TRBV7-8,.,CASSFRVAGELFF,TGTGCCAGCAGCTTTCGGGTGGCCGGGGAGCTGTTTTTT
.,TRBJ1-1,TRBV6-6,.,CASSYSQGNTEAFF,TGTGCCAGCAGTTACTCTCAGGGGAACACTGAAGCTTTCTTT
TRBD2,TRBJ2-1,TRBV27,.,CASTPQAGSYNEQFF,TGTGCCAGCACCCCCCAAGCGGGGTCCTACAATGAGCAGTTCTTC
TRBD1,TRBJ1-1,TRBV23-1,.,CASSQFAPGQGACVNTEAFF,TGCGCCAGCAGTCAATTTGCCCCGGGACAGGGGGCTTGTGTGAACACTGAAGCTTTCTTT
TRBD2,TRBJ2-1,TRBV2,once,CASSRLAGEQFF,TGTGCCAGCAGCAGACTAGCAGGTGAGCAGTTCTTC
TRBD1,TRBJ1-2,TRBV7-9,.,CASSRDRDGYTF,TGTGCCAGCAGCCGGGACAGGGATGGCTACACCTTC
.,TRBJ1-5,TRBV30,.,CAWSEVIGQPQHF,TGTGCCTGGAGTGAGGTGATCGGTCAGCCCCAGCATTTT
.,TRBJ2-5,TRBV28,.,CASSYRETQYF,TGTGCCAGCAGCTATAGGGAGACCCAGTACTTC
.,TRBJ2-2,TRBV4-3,.,CASSQDLRGVSTGELFF,TGCGCCAGCAGCCAAGATCTCAGGGGTGTGTCTACCGGGGAGCTGTTTTTT
TRBD2,TRBJ2-5,TRBV19,.,CASSINSGRGQETQYF,TGTGCCAGTAGTATAAATAGCGGGAGAGGGCAAGAGACCCAGTACTTC
TRBD2,TRBJ2-1,TRBV6-2/TRBV6-3,.,CASSARLAGGNDEQFF,TGTGCCAGCAGCGCCAGACTAGCGGGAGGGAACGATGAGCAGTTCTTC
.,TRBJ2-1,TRBV6-5,once,CASSHLGEQFF,TGTGCCAGCAGCCACCTTGGGGAGCAGTTCTTC
.,TRBJ1-5,TRBV6-4,.,CASRPEGGSDQPQHF,TGTGCCAGCAGGCCTGAAGGGGGGAGCGATCAGCCCCAGCATTTT
TRBD1,TRBJ1-4,TRBV7-2,once,CASSRTGGVREKLFF,TGTGCCAGCAGCAGGACAGGGGGCGTGCGGGAAAAACTGTTTTTT
TRBD2,TRBJ2-7,TRBV29-1,.,CSADGLARYF,TGCAGCGCCGACGGACTAGCGCGGTACTTC
TRBD1,TRBJ2-5,TRBV28,.,CASSTPGQLETQYF,TGTGCCAGCAGCACACCGGGACAGCTAGAGACCCAGTACTTC
.,TRBJ1-4,TRBV4-1,.,CASSHPGVFNEKLFF,TGCGCCAGCAGCCACCCCGGGGTCTTTAATGAAAAACTGTTTTTT
TRBD2,TRBJ2-3,TRBV9,.,CASSTGLAGGTSRDTQYF,TGTGCCAGCAGCACGGGACTAGCGGGAGGGACGTCCCGGGATACGCAGTATTTT
TRBD2,TRBJ2-1,TRBV7-7,.,CASSPGLAGAGYNEQFF,TGTGCTAGCAGCCCGGGACTAGCGGGAGCAGGCTACAATGAGCAGTTCTTC
TRBD2,TRBJ2-2,TRBV5-1,.,CASSLSGTHTGELFF,TGTGCCAGCAGCCTTAGCGGGACCCACACCGGGGAGCTGTTTTTT
TRBD2,TRBJ2-7,TRBV19,once,CASSMSLAGVYEQYF,TGTGCCAGTAGTATGAGTCTAGCGGGGGTCTACGAGCAGTACTTC
TRBD2,TRBJ2-7,TRBV6-5,.,CASSPNPLAMDEQYF,TGTGCCAGCAGTCCCAATCCACTAGCGATGGACGAGCAGTACTTC
TRBD2,TRBJ2-2,TRBV9,.,CASSVAGGYGGELFF,TGTGCCAGCAGCGTAGCGGGAGGCTACGGCGGGGAGCTGTTTTTT
.,TRBJ2-5,TRBV28,few,CASSLETQYF,TGTGCCAGCAGTTTGGAGACCCAGTACTTC
TRBD1,TRBJ1-2,TRBV27,once,CASGDRDLGYTF,TGTGCCAGCGGGGACAGGGACCTAGGCTACACCTTC